This T cell receptor beta chain emerged from a study of blood T cell repertoires in COVID-19. Here immunoSEQ multiplex PCR was the method, and the copy in TCRdb shows in-frame clones only, minus some. The sample has approximately 320,000 clones; roughly 90% are singletons. Clinical history reported by participants formed the basis on which cohorts were assigned. In Cohort 3, a recovered donor had either two negative PCRs, clearance, or symptom resolution. CDR1 is GTSNPN, CDR2 SVGIG, per germline (reference sequence). The V segment lost 6 bases and the J segment 6 bases; nucleotides outside the gene matches: 10. This CDR3 is 14 amino acids long.

J is TRBJ2-3 and V is TRBV30; 9 nucleotides agree with TRBD2. The TCR sequence derives from a man between 60 and 75 years old who had recovered from COVID-19. Specimen: PBMCs or T cells enriched from blood (not recorded which). The CDR3 loop is CACIPLAGTDTQYF. In DNA, the CDR3 is TGTGCCTGTATCCCACTAGCGGGTACCGATACGCAGTATTTT.